This TCR beta chain was sequenced for a study of blood T cell repertoires in COVID-19 (dated by TCRdb to the early 2020s). Background for the entire study: Collaborator samples came from the United States, Italy and Spain and covered acute and convalescent phases of COVID-19. The prospective study material was composed of cDNA or gDNA derived from T cells, B-cell-depleted T cells, or PBMCs. The dataset comprised deeply sampled blood TCRbeta repertoires from subjects exposed to, actively infected with, or recovered from COVID-19. The repertoires were released in a freely available public database intended as a resource for research on the immune response to SARS-CoV-2. Samples were obtained from the ongoing ImmuneRACE study (first 160 participants) and from over 1,000 subjects provided by 6 global collaborators. The sample metadata nearly always contained a de-identified subject ID, COVID-19 status, age in years and sex. HLA class I and class II types, where available, came from metadata supplied by the sample provider rather than from assay-based typing.

In Seattle, one collaborating source enrolled patients while the infection was active and tracked those patients longitudinally over the course of disease. The collaborating institutions used their own protocols to collect whole blood in K2EDTA tubes. Collaborator samples were shipped for TCRbeta analysis as frozen whole blood, isolated PBMCs, or DNA extracted from either sample type. Spanning cysteine to phenylalanine, the CDR3 consists of 14 amino acids. The retained sequence is limited to the CDR3, 42 bases, with the frame set at the first base. CDR1 and CDR2 (MNHEY, SMNVEV) derive from the germline V gene (reference sequence). Here V drops 5 bases and J drops 8 bases, and the junction holds 11 bases not matched to any gene. Overall study outcomes, separate from this receptor: Clinical and demographic metadata were provided uncurated, with the amount varying by source and participant.

TCRbeta CDR3 regions were amplified from genomic DNA by means of the immunoSEQ Assay, a bias-controlled multiplex PCR. The authors processed their data as follows. The number of nucleated cells in each sample was estimated by amplification of reference gene primers within the assay. Sequence reads were collapsed and filtered to measure the absolute abundance of every unique TCRbeta CDR3 rearrangement. For each sample, productive Simpson clonality was calculated as the square root of Simpson's diversity index across productive rearrangements. Drawn from immuneACCESS, this table holds only the in-frame rearrangements with V and J called that TCRdb kept. Clones are partly lost; checked studies trace under half to an unresolved V gene and leave the rest unexplained. That table supplies the V and J calls and clone size; D and trimming were determined from the DNA. The sample table records 100,000 to 150,000 clones; around 88% of these occur just once. The biggest ten clones account for around 4.2% of the sample.

In regard to this clone: Which antigen it targets is not known. The sample holds no much larger clone one base away, and base qualities are not on file.

The receptor was derived from a man in his 60s with COVID-19, enrolled during active disease. The chain was built from TRBV27 and TRBJ1-2, and 7 junctional nucleotides match TRBD1. The sequencing input was peripheral blood. CDR3 protein: CASSPRDRTEGYTF. At the DNA level, the sequence is TGTGCCAGCAGTCCCCGGGACAGAACGGAAGGCTACACCTTC.